The rows below give T cell receptor beta chains drawn from one sample of a study of CD8+ T cells in alopecia areata. The data were produced by immunoSEQ multiplex PCR, yet TCRdb's version contains in-frame clones alone and is incomplete. The sample lists 130,000 or so clones; approximately 49% were seen once. Sequenced here: CD8+ T cells sorted from blood, sampled at week 0. The receptors derive from a human donor with alopecia areata. Each CDR3 is given with its conserved first and last residue. The D gene is left open where the match is weak. Not all rows give a size; the values are once, few, many and, for expanded clones, a class.

DNA: TGTGCCAGCAGTGATCTTGTGTCTGGGGGACGGCAGAACACCGGGGAGCTGTTTTTT
CDR3: CASSDLVSGGRQNTGELFF
V: TRBV6-1
D: NA
J: TRBJ2-2
size: NA

DNA: TGTGCCAGCAGCCTCCAAGGGGGTCAAGAGACCCAGTACTTC
CDR3: CASSLQGGQETQYF
V: TRBV7-9
D: NA
J: TRBJ2-5
size: NA

DNA: TGTGCCAGCAGTTTAGTGGGGGGAACCTACGAGCAGTACTTC
CDR3: CASSLVGGTYEQYF
V: TRBV27
D: NA
J: TRBJ2-7
size: few

DNA: TGTGCCAGCAGAACGACAGGGGGCACTGAAGCTTTCTTT
CDR3: CASRTTGGTEAFF
V: TRBV2
D: TRBD1
J: TRBJ1-1
size: NA

DNA: TGTGCCAGCAACCCTACCGGGGCAACCTATGGCTACACCTTC
CDR3: CASNPTGATYGYTF
V: TRBV27
D: NA
J: TRBJ1-2
size: NA

DNA: TGTGCCAGCAGCCCAGGGGGCCAGCCCCAGCATTTT
CDR3: CASSPGGQPQHF
V: TRBV6-1
D: TRBD1
J: TRBJ1-5
size: many

DNA: TGTGCCAGCAGTGCCCGTCGGGGGGGGCGGCACCACGAGCAGTACTTC
CDR3: CASSARRGGRHHEQYF
V: TRBV28
D: TRBD2
J: TRBJ2-7
size: few

DNA: TGTGCCAGCAGTTACTCGTTGGGGAGCTCCTACAATGAGCAGTTCTTC
CDR3: CASSYSLGSSYNEQFF
V: TRBV6-5
D: NA
J: TRBJ2-1
size: NA

DNA: TGTGCCAGCAGTTACCTAGCGGGGGGGGAGACCCAGTACTTC
CDR3: CASSYLAGGETQYF
V: TRBV6-5
D: TRBD2
J: TRBJ2-5
size: NA

DNA: TGTGCCAGCACTATGTCCCCTATCACCGGGGAGCTGTTTTTT
CDR3: CASTMSPITGELFF
V: TRBV2
D: NA
J: TRBJ2-2
size: few

DNA: TGTGCCAGCAGTTTGGGACAGGGGCCAAATCAGCCCCAGCATTTT
CDR3: CASSLGQGPNQPQHF
V: TRBV27
D: TRBD1
J: TRBJ1-5
size: NA

DNA: TGCGCCAGCAGTCAATATCCTGGGAATCAGCCCCAGCATTTT
CDR3: CASSQYPGNQPQHF
V: TRBV23-1
D: NA
J: TRBJ1-5
size: NA

DNA: TGCGCCAGCTCAGAGGGAATAGGCTACGAGCAGTACTTC
CDR3: CASSEGIGYEQYF
V: TRBV5-1
D: NA
J: TRBJ2-7
size: once

DNA: TGTGCCAGCAGTTTAGTCCTGAGTACTGAAGCTTTCTTT
CDR3: CASSLVLSTEAFF
V: TRBV27
D: NA
J: TRBJ1-1
size: NA